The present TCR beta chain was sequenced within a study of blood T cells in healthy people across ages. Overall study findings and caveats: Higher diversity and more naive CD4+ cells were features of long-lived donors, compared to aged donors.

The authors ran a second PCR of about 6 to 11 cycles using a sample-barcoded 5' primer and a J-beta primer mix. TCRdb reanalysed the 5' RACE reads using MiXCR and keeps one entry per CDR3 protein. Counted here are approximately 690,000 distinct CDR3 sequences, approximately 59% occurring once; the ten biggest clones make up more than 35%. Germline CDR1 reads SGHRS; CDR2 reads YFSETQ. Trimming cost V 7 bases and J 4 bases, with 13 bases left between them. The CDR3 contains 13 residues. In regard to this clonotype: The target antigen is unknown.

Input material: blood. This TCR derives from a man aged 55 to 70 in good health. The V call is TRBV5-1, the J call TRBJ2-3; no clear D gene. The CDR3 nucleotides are TGCGCCAGCTACTATAGAAGTTCAGATACGCAGTATTTT. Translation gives CASYYRSSDTQYF.